A selection of T cell receptor beta chains follows, all from one sample in a study of blood T cells in healthy people across ages. TCRdb reprocessed the 5' RACE reads with MiXCR, giving one entry per CDR3 protein. Among 780,000 or so distinct CDR3 sequences listed, more than 55% were seen once. Sequenced sample: blood. These receptors originate from a man between 40 and 49 years old in good health. CDR3s include the opening cysteine and the closing phenylalanine or tryptophan. Each record gives: V gene, D gene, J gene, clone size, CDR3 DNA, CDR3 protein. The D gene is left open where the match is weak. Clone size appears in some rows only: once, few, many, or a class for an expanded clone.

TRBV20-1,.,TRBJ1-2,.,TGCAGTGCTAGGTCCCTTACCGGCTACACCTTC,CSARSLTGYTF
TRBV6-5,.,TRBJ1-1,.,TGTGCCAGCAGTTACACGCCGCCTGGGAGCACTGAAGCTTTCTTT,CASSYTPPGSTEAFF
TRBV30,.,TRBJ2-1,.,TGTGCCTGGAGTGTTGGACAGACTAATGAGCAGTTCTTC,CAWSVGQTNEQFF
TRBV27,.,TRBJ1-4,.,TGTGCCAGCAGTCCACAGGGATTCGGCGAAAAACTGTTTTTT,CASSPQGFGEKLFF
TRBV9,TRBD1,TRBJ1-1,.,TGTGCCAGCAGCGTAGGTCGACAGGGGACCCTGAACACTGAAGCTTTCTTT,CASSVGRQGTLNTEAFF
TRBV5-1,.,TRBJ2-1,.,TGCGCCAGCAGCTTGGACACAGGGCTCAATGAGCAGTTCTTC,CASSLDTGLNEQFF
TRBV7-9,TRBD1,TRBJ1-2,once,TGTGCCAGCAGCCCCAGACAGGGGAATGGCTACACCTTC,CASSPRQGNGYTF
TRBV20-1,.,TRBJ2-1,few,TGCAGTGCTAGAAAAAACTCCTACAATGAGCAGTTCTTC,CSARKNSYNEQFF
TRBV7-2,TRBD2,TRBJ2-5,.,TGTGCCAGCAGCTCGACTAGCGGGACCCAAGAGACCCAGTACTTC,CASSSTSGTQETQYF
TRBV7-2,TRBD2,TRBJ2-1,few,TGTGCCAGCAGCTCCCCGGGACTAGCTGCTGAGCAGTTCTTC,CASSSPGLAAEQFF
TRBV6-2/TRBV6-3,.,TRBJ2-1,.,TGTGCCAGCAGTATTGGCTACCAAAGGTTCTTC,CASSIGYQRFF
TRBV6-1,.,TRBJ2-7,.,TGTGCCAGCAGTGGTGAGCAGTACTTC,CASSGEQYF
TRBV7-2,TRBD2,TRBJ2-1,.,TGTGCCAGCAGCCCGGGACGTGGGAGGGTATACGGCGGGGGGCAGTTCTTC,CASSPGRGRVYGGGQFF
TRBV3-1,.,TRBJ2-3,few,TGTGCCAGCAGCCAAGGAATGGGCTCAGATACGCAGTATTTT,CASSQGMGSDTQYF
TRBV14,.,TRBJ2-2,.,TGTGCCAGCAGCCCAGGAGGACTGGAGCTGTTTTTT,CASSPGGLELFF
TRBV5-1,TRBD2,TRBJ2-7,.,TGCGCCAGCAGCTTTGGACTAGTCTCTGACGAGCAGTACTTC,CASSFGLVSDEQYF
TRBV10-3,TRBD2,TRBJ2-1,few,TGTGCCATCAGTGAGCCTCCAAACTCTAGCGGGCCCTTCGGCGATGAGCAGTTCTTC,CAISEPPNSSGPFGDEQFF
TRBV7-2,.,TRBJ1-1,once,TGTGCCAGCAGCTTAGTACCGGCAGGAGGCACTGAAGCTTTCTTT,CASSLVPAGGTEAFF
TRBV20-1,TRBD1,TRBJ1-2,.,TGCAGTGCTAGAGATTCTCTCGTGCAGGGGGTGTATGGCTACACCTTC,CSARDSLVQGVYGYTF
TRBV6-2/TRBV6-3,TRBD2,TRBJ2-1,.,TGTGCCAGCAGTCAGGGACTAGCGGGGACGCAGTTCTTC,CASSQGLAGTQFF
TRBV24-1,TRBD1,TRBJ1-1,.,TGTGCCACCAGTGCCACAGGGGAGAACACTGAAGCTTTCTTT,CATSATGENTEAFF
TRBV27,TRBD2,TRBJ2-7,.,TGTGCCAGCAGTTCCTCGGGCGGGGGAGCCTACTCCTACGAGCAGTACTTC,CASSSSGGGAYSYEQYF
TRBV29-1,.,TRBJ2-1,once,TGCAGCCTAAGGACCCTCTACAATGAGCAGTTCTTC,CSLRTLYNEQFF
TRBV28,TRBD1,TRBJ1-2,many,TGTGCCAGCGTAGTCGAGGGGGCTAGGGGCTACACCTTC,CASVVEGARGYTF
TRBV20-1,.,TRBJ1-2,.,TGCAGTGTGGCCGGGGCGGGTTCTGAGGGCTACACCTTC,CSVAGAGSEGYTF
TRBV5-5,TRBD2,TRBJ2-3,few,TGTGCCAGCAGCCCAGGGACTAGCGGGGGAGATACGCAGTATTTT,CASSPGTSGGDTQYF
TRBV18,TRBD1,TRBJ1-5,.,TGTGCCAGCTCACCAGCCAGGGGGAGCAATCAGCCCCAGCATTTT,CASSPARGSNQPQHF
TRBV29-1,TRBD1,TRBJ2-5,.,TGCAGCGTTGAGGGGACAGGGCGAGAGACCCAGTACTTC,CSVEGTGRETQYF
TRBV20-1,.,TRBJ2-7,.,TGCAGTGCTAGATTCGGGAAGACGGAGGGGACGGGCGAGCAGTACTTC,CSARFGKTEGTGEQYF
TRBV28,.,TRBJ2-6,few,TGTGCCAGCAGTTTAATCCTTCCTGGGGCCAACGTCCTGACTTTC,CASSLILPGANVLTF
TRBV7-9,.,TRBJ2-3,.,TGTGCCAGCAGCTTAGCGCGTCCCTCAGATACGCAGTATTTT,CASSLARPSDTQYF
TRBV10-3,TRBD2,TRBJ2-3,.,TGTGCCATCGGACTAGCGGGGGGCCGAGATACGCAGTATTTT,CAIGLAGGRDTQYF
TRBV9,.,TRBJ2-3,once,TGTGCCAGCAGCGTAGGTAGTATCACAGATACGCAGTATTTT,CASSVGSITDTQYF
TRBV7-3,.,TRBJ1-1,.,TGTGCCAGGGGGAAGGGGACCGAAGCTTTCTTT,CARGKGTEAFF
TRBV7-2,.,TRBJ1-2,.,TGTGCCAGCAGCTTAGAGGTCGGGGCAGGGACTAGGGATGGCTACACCTTC,CASSLEVGAGTRDGYTF
TRBV5-1,.,TRBJ1-4,once,TGCGCCAGCAGCTTTGAACACTTTGGTGAAGAACTGTTTTTT,CASSFEHFGEELFF
TRBV5-1,.,TRBJ2-1,.,TGCGCCAGCACCCTGGGTGCGGGACTCACGTACAATGAGCAGTTCTTC,CASTLGAGLTYNEQFF
TRBV11-2,TRBD1,TRBJ2-6,few,TGTGCCACCGTACCGGGACAGCGCTCTGGGGCCAACGTCCTGACTTTC,CATVPGQRSGANVLTF
TRBV5-1,.,TRBJ1-1,.,TGCGCCAGCAGCAAAGGACGAGAGAACACTGAAGCTTTCTTT,CASSKGRENTEAFF
TRBV6-1,.,TRBJ2-1,.,TGTGCCAGCAGTGGAAAAGCACTTAGCTCCTACAATGAGCAGTTCTTC,CASSGKALSSYNEQFF
TRBV20-1,TRBD1,TRBJ2-5,.,TGCAGTGCCGTGACAGGGCAGATAGGGACCCAGTACTTC,CSAVTGQIGTQYF
TRBV29-1,TRBD2,TRBJ2-5,.,TGCAGCGTTGTAGGAGCGGGGATCCAAGAGACCCAGTACTTC,CSVVGAGIQETQYF
TRBV10-3,TRBD1,TRBJ2-3,.,TGTGCCATCAGTGAGTCTGACAGGGGGCCAGATACGCAGTATTTT,CAISESDRGPDTQYF
TRBV10-3,.,TRBJ2-6,few,TGTGCCAGCTCCGAGGGGGCCAACGTCCTGACTTTC,CASSEGANVLTF
TRBV3-1,.,TRBJ2-7,.,TGTGCCAGCAGCCAAAACGACAGGATCTCCTACGAGCAGTACTTC,CASSQNDRISYEQYF
TRBV24-1,.,TRBJ2-7,.,TGTGCCACCAGTGATCCTGATTACGAGCAGTACTTC,CATSDPDYEQYF
TRBV29-1,TRBD2,TRBJ2-3,.,TGCAGCGTTGAGCGACTAGCGGTTGGCACAGATACGCAGTATTTT,CSVERLAVGTDTQYF
TRBV9,.,TRBJ2-7,.,TGTGCCAGCAGCGTGAGCGAGCAGTACTTC,CASSVSEQYF
TRBV10-3,.,TRBJ1-1,.,TGTGCCATCAGTGAGTCGCCCCGGGCTGAAGCTTTCTTT,CAISESPRAEAFF
TRBV2,.,TRBJ2-3,few,TGTGCCAGCAGTGCCCAACGGGGTGTCGGGGATACGCAGTATTTT,CASSAQRGVGDTQYF